Below are 11 T cell receptor beta chains sequenced from a single sample in a study of identifying expanded T cells in peripheral blood. This table comes from immunoSEQ multiplex PCR, and its TCRdb copy is limited to in-frame clones, with some not included. The sample consists of 84,000 or so clones, 89% of them appearing once. Sequenced material: blood. The origin of the receptors is a person aged 18 to 75 in good health.

The chain employs TRBV7-2 and TRBJ2-5; 8 bases map to TRBD1. The J call may be wrong; the DNA end is better matched by TRBJ2-7. The CDR3 sequence is 18 residues long. The germline V gene has CDR1 SGHTA and CDR2 FQGNSA. The CDR3 is CASSLIGFETGVGYEQYF. CDR3 DNA: TGTGCCAGCAGCTTAATAGGGTTTGAGACAGGGGTTGGATACGAGCAGTACTTC.

V and J are TRBV6-6 and TRBJ1-5; tentatively, D is TRBD1 (5 bases). V lost 11 bases to trimming and J lost 7 bases, with 12 bases between them. CDR1 and CDR2 (germline): MNHNY, SVGAGI (reference sequence). The CDR3 runs 11 residues. CDR3 sequence: CAGSGSQPQHF. CDR3 nucleotide sequence: TGTGCCGGATCAGGGAGCCAGCCCCAGCATTTT.

This chain links TRBV7-9 with TRBJ2-2; 9 bases agree with TRBD1. CDR3 length: 15 residues. The V gene's germline CDR1 is SEHNR and CDR2 FQNEAQ (reference sequence). Trimming removed 6 bases from V and 4 bases from J; junction bases left unmatched: 6. The CDR3 bases are TGTGCCAGCAGTAGAGGGACAGGGCTCACCGGGGAGCTGTTTTTT. Translating gives CASSRGTGLTGELFF.

This sequence joins TRBV28 and TRBJ2-5, with 8 positions matching TRBD1. CDR1 is MDHEN and CDR2 is SYDVKM in the germline V gene. With V trimmed by 5 bases and J by 7 bases, 15 bases remained unmatched. This CDR3 has 16 residues. The CDR3 region has the DNA TGTGCCAGCAGTCCCCAGGGGGCGGCCCGCGTCGGGACCCAGTACTTC. Its protein is CASSPQGAARVGTQYF.

This clone was recorded only once. V is TRBV5-1 and J is TRBJ2-2; a possible D gene is TRBD1 (6 bases). CDR3 size: 14 residues. Germline CDR1 and CDR2: SGHRS and YFSETQ. V lost 4 bases, J lost 2 bases, and 9 bases lay in between. The CDR3 protein is CASSRTANTGELFF. The CDR3 DNA reads TGCGCCAGCAGCCGGACAGCTAACACCGGGGAGCTGTTTTTT.

V gene TRBV29-1 combines with J gene TRBJ2-3, with 7 bases fitting TRBD1. Germline loops: CDR1 SQVTM, CDR2 ANQGSEA. V gave up 6 bases and J gave up 1 base; unmatched junction bases: 7. The CDR3 has 14 amino acids. CDR3 in amino acids: CSVETGLGTDTQYF. The CDR3 bases are TGCAGCGTAGAGACAGGGTTGGGCACAGATACGCAGTATTTT.

Here the CDR3 reads CAISGSYNEQFF. The CDR3 nucleotides read TGTGCCATCAGCGGGAGCTACAATGAGCAGTTCTTC. The chain links TRBV10-3 to TRBJ2-1, with a weak D call TRBD2 (6 bases). Germline values: CDR1 ENHRY, CDR2 SYGVKD. The ends were cut back, 6 bases at V and 3 bases at J, with 6 bases in the middle. The CDR3 spans 12 residues.

The count of this clone is one. DNA of the CDR3: TGTGCCATCAGTGTCGGGGGGAACACTGAAGCTTTCTTT. Translation gives CAISVGGNTEAFF. V gene TRBV10-3 combines with J gene TRBJ1-1; the D gene is possibly TRBD1 (5 bases). Between the trimmed V and J ends, which lost 4 bases and 1 base, there was a span of 7 bases. Germline V CDR1 and CDR2: ENHRY, SYGVKD. CDR3 length: 13 residues.

This sequence joins TRBV9 and TRBJ1-6, with 9 bases aligning to TRBD1. Germline CDR1 is SGDLS and CDR2 is YYNGEE. Germline trimming cut 4 bases from V and 0 bases from J; bases unmatched to any gene: 2. CDR3 size: 16 residues. The CDR3: CASSLGQGSYNSPLHF. The CDR3 DNA follows: TGTGCCAGCAGCTTGGGACAGGGCTCCTATAATTCACCCCTCCACTTT.

The chain carries TRBV7-8 and TRBJ2-3, with D maybe TRBD1 (6 bases). The CDR3 contains 15 residues. Per the germline V gene, CDR1 is SGHVS and CDR2 is FQNEAQ. The ends were cut back, 5 bases at V and 4 bases at J, with 16 bases in the middle. The CDR3 DNA sequence: TGTGCCAGCAGCCCAGCCCACAGGGTCCCAGATACGCAGTATTTT. Its protein is CASSPAHRVPDTQYF.

In its sample, this clone was seen a few times. This chain links TRBV18 with TRBJ1-1; tentatively, D is TRBD1 (5 bases). CDR1 and CDR2 from the germline V gene are KGHSH and LQKENI. The CDR3 is made up of 14 amino acids. The V and J ends lost 2 bases and 3 bases respectively, with 10 bases between them. The CDR3 bases are TGTGCCAGCTCACCAGCAGGGAGGGACACTGAAGCTTTCTTT. Amino acids: CASSPAGRDTEAFF.